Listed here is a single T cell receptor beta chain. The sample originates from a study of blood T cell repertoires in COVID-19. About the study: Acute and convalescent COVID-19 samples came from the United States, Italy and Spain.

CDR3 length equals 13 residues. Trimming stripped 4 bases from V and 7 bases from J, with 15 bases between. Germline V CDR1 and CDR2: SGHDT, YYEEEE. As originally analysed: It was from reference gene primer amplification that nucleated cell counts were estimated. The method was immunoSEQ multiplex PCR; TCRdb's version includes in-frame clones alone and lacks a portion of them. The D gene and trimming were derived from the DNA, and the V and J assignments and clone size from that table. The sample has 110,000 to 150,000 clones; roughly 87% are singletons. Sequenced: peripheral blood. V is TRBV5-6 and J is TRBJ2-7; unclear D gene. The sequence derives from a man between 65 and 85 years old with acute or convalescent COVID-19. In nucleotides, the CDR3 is TGTGCCAGCAGCGAGGTAAGCGAGTGGGAGCAGTACTTC. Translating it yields CASSEVSEWEQYF.